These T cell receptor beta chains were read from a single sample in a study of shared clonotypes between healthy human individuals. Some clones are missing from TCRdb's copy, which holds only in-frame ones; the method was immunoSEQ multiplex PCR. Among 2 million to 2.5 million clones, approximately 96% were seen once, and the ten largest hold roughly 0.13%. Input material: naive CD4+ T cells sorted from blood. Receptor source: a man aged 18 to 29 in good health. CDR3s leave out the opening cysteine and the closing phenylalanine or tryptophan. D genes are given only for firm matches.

ASSFVRGVDTGELF,.,TRBJ2-2,TRBV7-2
ASNEEGNQPQH,.,TRBJ1-5,TRBV6-6
ASSTLAGDGGYT,.,TRBJ1-2,TRBV5-1
ASSRGQTNSYEQY,.,TRBJ2-7,TRBV6-5
ASSGYSETQY,.,TRBJ2-5,TRBV9
ASSLGGGLGTEAF,.,TRBJ1-1,TRBV5-1
ASSRAENEKLF,.,TRBJ1-4,TRBV7-7
ASSYLYGQNTGELF,.,TRBJ2-2,TRBV6-5
ASSEPGQIEQY,.,TRBJ2-7,TRBV25-1
ASSLTDGWETQY,.,TRBJ2-5,TRBV9
ASRGRFSSYEQY,.,TRBJ2-7,TRBV2
ASSETGGAIYGYT,TRBD1,TRBJ1-2,TRBV6-1
ASSPVTSGTSTGELF,TRBD2,TRBJ2-2,TRBV27
ASSGGSSYNEQF,.,TRBJ2-1,TRBV25-1
AWRTASYEQY,.,TRBJ2-7,TRBV30
AWSGNPTGELF,.,TRBJ2-2,TRBV30
ASSINSNQPQH,.,TRBJ1-5,TRBV10-1
ASSGDGTGATNEKLF,TRBD1,TRBJ1-4,TRBV5-1
ASSLGSGGSYEQY,.,TRBJ2-7,TRBV28
ASGIAGGPANEQF,TRBD2,TRBJ2-1,TRBV5-6
ASSPRPQGDIQY,.,TRBJ2-4,TRBV5-8
ASSPDRGSGANVLT,TRBD1,TRBJ2-6,TRBV5-1
ASSPQNRAGTGELF,.,TRBJ2-2,TRBV18
ASSLRSPSYEQY,.,TRBJ2-7,TRBV27
ASSAGPGLEYEQY,TRBD2,TRBJ2-7,TRBV6-5
ASSLAAGRLPYEQY,TRBD2,TRBJ2-7,TRBV7-2
ASGDRVNTEAF,TRBD1,TRBJ1-1,TRBV25-1
ASRLTSAGANVLT,.,TRBJ2-6,TRBV6-5
ASSLASNTEAF,.,TRBJ1-1,TRBV5-1
ASSQVGTGPFNSPLH,TRBD1,TRBJ1-6,TRBV4-3
ASSYSGSYEQY,.,TRBJ2-7,TRBV6-5
ASSTVGLGNTEAF,.,TRBJ1-1,TRBV19
ASSFGRARTDTQY,TRBD2,TRBJ2-3,TRBV7-2
ASSSREPGETQY,.,TRBJ2-5,TRBV7-2
ASSPPGQPLYGYT,TRBD1,TRBJ1-2,TRBV18
ASRPSSARSTDTQY,.,TRBJ2-3,TRBV5-1
SVEREADTQY,TRBD2,TRBJ2-3,TRBV29-1
ASSSDRKETQY,.,TRBJ2-5,TRBV11-2
ASSLEGYSGNTIY,.,TRBJ1-3,TRBV27
ASSMVGLAHNEQF,TRBD2,TRBJ2-1,TRBV19
SVGRDTEAF,.,TRBJ1-1,TRBV29-1
ASSRQGTDTGELF,TRBD1,TRBJ2-2,TRBV7-9
ASSDFDRVIKQY,TRBD1,TRBJ2-7,TRBV10-2
ASSLESRGDRYEQY,.,TRBJ2-7,TRBV11-2
AWIYKGPARSSPLH,.,TRBJ1-6,TRBV30